The 11 T cell receptor beta chains given below trace back to one sample, sequenced in a study of blood T cell repertoires in COVID-19. Assay used: immunoSEQ multiplex PCR; TCRdb lists only in-frame clones, some missing. The repertoire has tens of thousands of clones, 80% to 90% of them found once; the top ten carry roughly 5%. Sequencing was done on a sample of peripheral blood. These receptors originate from a human donor in a cohort sampled during active COVID-19.

The rearrangement uses TRBV19 and TRBJ2-1; TRBD1 agrees at 8 bases. Germline loops: CDR1 LNHDA, CDR2 SQIVND (reference sequence). This CDR3 spans 17 amino acids. Losses at the gene ends were 10 bases for V and 4 bases for J; bases not matched to a gene: 18. The CDR3 nucleotides read TGTGCCACATCGCGACAGGGGCGTTCCGAAAATTACAATGAGCAGTTCTTC. Protein sequence: CATSRQGRSENYNEQFF.

V gene TRBV7-6 combines with J gene TRBJ2-6; 8 bases are a match to TRBD2. The CDR3 consists of 19 residues. V shed 5 bases and J 0 bases; nucleotides not matched to a gene: 12. The germline CDR1 and CDR2 sequences are SGHVS and FNYEAQ. CDR3: CASSLGTSGLSSGANVLTF. CDR3 bases: TGTGCCAGCAGCCTCGGGACTAGTGGCCTTAGCTCTGGGGCCAACGTCCTGACTTTC.

This clone was seen only once. V gene TRBV5-1 combines with J gene TRBJ2-5, with TRBD1 identical over 8 bases. Germline trimming cut 0 bases from V and 5 bases from J; bases unmatched to any gene: 9. The CDR3 consists of 16 residues. Germline V gene sequence: CDR1 SGHRS, CDR2 YFSETQ. CDR3 sequence: CASSLGVTGDGETQYF. The CDR3 region has the DNA TGCGCCAGCAGCTTGGGTGTGACAGGGGATGGGGAGACCCAGTACTTC.

The chain links TRBV5-4 to TRBJ1-4; TRBD1 might be the D (6 bases). This CDR3 has 17 amino acids. Germline CDR1 is SGHNT and CDR2 is YYREEE (reference sequence). V lost 4 bases to trimming and J lost 7 bases, with 23 bases between them. Here the CDR3 DNA reads TGTGCCAGCAGCGTGGGGGGGACATACCCCTTGGGTGAAAAACTGTTTTTT. It yields the protein CASSVGGTYPLGEKLFF.

A single count supports this clone. The rearrangement joins TRBV7-2 to TRBJ2-3, with D perhaps TRBD2 (6 bases). CDR1 SGHTA and CDR2 FQGNSA come from the germline V gene. The CDR3 contains 13 residues. V was clipped by 5 bases and J by 6 bases, with 12 bases between them. The CDR3 DNA reads TGTGCCAGCAGCCTCCGCGGGGCGGATACGCAGTATTTT. Amino acids: CASSLRGADTQYF.

CDR3 protein: CASSSAGVGTDTQYF. The DNA for the CDR3 is TGTGCCAGCAGCTCCGCGGGAGTCGGCACAGATACGCAGTATTTT. The chain employs TRBV7-9 and TRBJ2-3; 7 bases match TRBD2. V lost 4 bases, J lost 1 base, and 5 bases stayed unmatched. Germline CDR1 and CDR2: SEHNR and FQNEAQ (reference sequence). The CDR3 is made up of 15 amino acids.

The V call is TRBV4-1, the J call TRBJ2-3, with 7 nucleotides matching TRBD2. The CDR3 contains 16 residues. Germline V lookup: CDR1 MGHRA, CDR2 YSYEKL. V lost 3 bases to trimming and J lost 3 bases; unmatched junction nucleotides: 9. CDR3 nucleotide sequence: TGCGCCAGCAGCCAGCGATCGGGGGGAGAGACAGATACGCAGTATTTT. It specifies CASSQRSGGETDTQYF.

This chain uses TRBV6-5 with TRBJ2-6; no reliable D call. The germline V gene encodes CDR1 MNHEY and CDR2 SVGAGI. CDR3 length: 16 residues. With 2 bases removed from V and 5 bases from J, the gap between germline ends came to 13 bases. The DNA of the CDR3 is TGTGCCAGCAGTTACCGCGGTGGCGCCTGGGCCAACGTCCTGACTTTC. This translates into CASSYRGGAWANVLTF.

The rearrangement links TRBV12-3 or TRBV12-4 to TRBJ2-1; TRBD1 matches 7 bases. V dropped 3 bases and J dropped 4; count of bases not matched to a gene: 0. The CDR3 loop spans 13 amino acids. CDR3 in DNA: TGTGCCAGCAGTTTGGGACAGTACAATGAGCAGTTCTTC. Its translation is CASSLGQYNEQFF.

The chain has TRBV21-1 and TRBJ2-6; TRBD1 is the table's D call, not checked against the DNA. TRBV21-1 is a recognized pseudogene. The CDR3 contains 18 residues. The CDR3 coding sequence is TGTGCCAGCAGCACAATCCGGGACAGGGATGCTGGGGCCAACGTCCTGACTTTC. It translates to CASSTIRDRDAGANVLTF.

This clone was picked up one time. The J gene is TRBJ1-1, the V gene TRBV6-5, with D possibly being TRBD1 (6 bases). Trimming cost V 5 bases and J 10 bases, with 14 bases left between them. The CDR3 is 12 amino acids. Germline CDR1 reads MNHEY; CDR2 reads SVGAGI. CDR3 nucleotide sequence: TGTGCCAGCAGTCATCCCAAGGGGGTAGCTTTCTTT. Amino acids: CASSHPKGVAFF.